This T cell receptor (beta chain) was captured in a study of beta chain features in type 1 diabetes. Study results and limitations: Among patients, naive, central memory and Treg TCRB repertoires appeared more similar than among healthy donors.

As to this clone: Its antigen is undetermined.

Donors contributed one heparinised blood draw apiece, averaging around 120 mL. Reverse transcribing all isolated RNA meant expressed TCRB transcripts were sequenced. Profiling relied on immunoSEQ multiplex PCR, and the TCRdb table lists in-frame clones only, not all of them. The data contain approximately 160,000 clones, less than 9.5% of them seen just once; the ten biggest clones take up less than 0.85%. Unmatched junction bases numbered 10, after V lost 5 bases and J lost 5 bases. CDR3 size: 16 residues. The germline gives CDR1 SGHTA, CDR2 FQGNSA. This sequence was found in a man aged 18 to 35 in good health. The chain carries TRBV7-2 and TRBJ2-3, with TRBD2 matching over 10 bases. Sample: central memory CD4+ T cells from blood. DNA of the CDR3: TGTGCCAGCAGCCCATGGGCTAGCGGGGGAGGAGATACGCAGTATTTT. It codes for CASSPWASGGGDTQYF.